The TCR beta chain under discussion was sequenced for a study of CD8+CD57+ T cells in acquired aplastic anemia. The template used for profiling TCR beta VDJ and CDR3 was genomic DNA. Via MiXCR, TCRdb re-called the reads, giving one row per CDR3 protein. The sample shows 200,000 or so distinct CDR3 sequences, 50% to 75% of them seen only once. Trimming left V 2 bases short and J 3 bases short, with 11 bases between. This CDR3 spans 14 amino acids. CDR1 is DFQATT and CDR2 is SNEGSKA in the germline V gene (reference sequence). This clonotype was sampled from a human donor with severe aplastic anemia or a healthy control (not recorded which). The chain links TRBV20-1 to TRBJ2-1; tentative D call: TRBD2 (6 bases). The sample comprised sorted CD4+, CD8+, or CD8+CD57+ T cells (not recorded which) from PBMCs. CDR3 amino acids: CSARRVGGYNEQFF. DNA for the CDR3: TGCAGTGCTAGAAGGGTCGGGGGCTACAATGAGCAGTTCTTC.